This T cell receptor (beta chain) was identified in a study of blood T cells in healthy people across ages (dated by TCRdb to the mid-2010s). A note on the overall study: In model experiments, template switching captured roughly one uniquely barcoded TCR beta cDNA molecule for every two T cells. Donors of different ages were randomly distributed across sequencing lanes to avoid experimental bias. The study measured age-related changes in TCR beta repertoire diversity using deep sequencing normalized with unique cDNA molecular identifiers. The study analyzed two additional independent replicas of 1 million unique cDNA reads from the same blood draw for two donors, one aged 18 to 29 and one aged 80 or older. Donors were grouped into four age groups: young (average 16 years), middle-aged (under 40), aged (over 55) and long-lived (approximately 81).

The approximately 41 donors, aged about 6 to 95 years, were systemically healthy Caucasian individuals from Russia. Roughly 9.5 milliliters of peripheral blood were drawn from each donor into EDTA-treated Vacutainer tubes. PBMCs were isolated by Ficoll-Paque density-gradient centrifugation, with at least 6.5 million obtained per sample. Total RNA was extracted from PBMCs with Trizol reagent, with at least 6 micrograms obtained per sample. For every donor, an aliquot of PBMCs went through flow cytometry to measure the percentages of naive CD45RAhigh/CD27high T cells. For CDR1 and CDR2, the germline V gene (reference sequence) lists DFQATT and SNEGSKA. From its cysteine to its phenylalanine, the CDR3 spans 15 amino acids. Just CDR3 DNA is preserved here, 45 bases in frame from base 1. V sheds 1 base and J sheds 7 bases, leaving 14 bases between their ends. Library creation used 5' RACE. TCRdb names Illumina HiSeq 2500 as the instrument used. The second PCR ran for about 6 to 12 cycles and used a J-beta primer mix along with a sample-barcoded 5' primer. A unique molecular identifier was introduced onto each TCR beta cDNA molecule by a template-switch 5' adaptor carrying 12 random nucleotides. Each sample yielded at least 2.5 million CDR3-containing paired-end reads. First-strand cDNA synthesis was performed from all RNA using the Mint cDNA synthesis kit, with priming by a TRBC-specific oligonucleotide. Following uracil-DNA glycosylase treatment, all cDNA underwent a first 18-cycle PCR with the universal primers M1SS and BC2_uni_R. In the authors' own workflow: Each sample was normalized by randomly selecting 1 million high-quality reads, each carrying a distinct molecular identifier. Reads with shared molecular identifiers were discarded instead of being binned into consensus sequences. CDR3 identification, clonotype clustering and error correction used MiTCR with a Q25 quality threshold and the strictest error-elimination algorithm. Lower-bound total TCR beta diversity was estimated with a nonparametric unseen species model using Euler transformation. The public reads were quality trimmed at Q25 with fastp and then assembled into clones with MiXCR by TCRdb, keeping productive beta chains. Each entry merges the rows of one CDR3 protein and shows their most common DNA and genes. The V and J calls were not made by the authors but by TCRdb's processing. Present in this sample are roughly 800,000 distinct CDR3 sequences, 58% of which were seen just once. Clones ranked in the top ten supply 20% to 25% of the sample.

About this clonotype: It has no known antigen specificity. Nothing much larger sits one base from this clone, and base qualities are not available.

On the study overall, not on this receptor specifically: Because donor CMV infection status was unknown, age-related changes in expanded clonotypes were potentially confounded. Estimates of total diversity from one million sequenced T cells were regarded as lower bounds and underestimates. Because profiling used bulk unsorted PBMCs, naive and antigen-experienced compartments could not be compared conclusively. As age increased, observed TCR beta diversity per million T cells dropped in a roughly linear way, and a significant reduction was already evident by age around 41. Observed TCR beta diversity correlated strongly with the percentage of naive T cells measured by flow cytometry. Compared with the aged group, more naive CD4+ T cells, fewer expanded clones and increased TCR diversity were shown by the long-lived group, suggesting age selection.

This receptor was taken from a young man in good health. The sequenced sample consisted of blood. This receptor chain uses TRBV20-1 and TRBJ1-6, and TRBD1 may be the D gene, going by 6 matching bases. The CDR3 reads CSARGPGGGNSPLHF. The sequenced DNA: TGCAGTGCTAGAGGTCCTGGGGGGGGCAATTCACCCCTCCACTTT.